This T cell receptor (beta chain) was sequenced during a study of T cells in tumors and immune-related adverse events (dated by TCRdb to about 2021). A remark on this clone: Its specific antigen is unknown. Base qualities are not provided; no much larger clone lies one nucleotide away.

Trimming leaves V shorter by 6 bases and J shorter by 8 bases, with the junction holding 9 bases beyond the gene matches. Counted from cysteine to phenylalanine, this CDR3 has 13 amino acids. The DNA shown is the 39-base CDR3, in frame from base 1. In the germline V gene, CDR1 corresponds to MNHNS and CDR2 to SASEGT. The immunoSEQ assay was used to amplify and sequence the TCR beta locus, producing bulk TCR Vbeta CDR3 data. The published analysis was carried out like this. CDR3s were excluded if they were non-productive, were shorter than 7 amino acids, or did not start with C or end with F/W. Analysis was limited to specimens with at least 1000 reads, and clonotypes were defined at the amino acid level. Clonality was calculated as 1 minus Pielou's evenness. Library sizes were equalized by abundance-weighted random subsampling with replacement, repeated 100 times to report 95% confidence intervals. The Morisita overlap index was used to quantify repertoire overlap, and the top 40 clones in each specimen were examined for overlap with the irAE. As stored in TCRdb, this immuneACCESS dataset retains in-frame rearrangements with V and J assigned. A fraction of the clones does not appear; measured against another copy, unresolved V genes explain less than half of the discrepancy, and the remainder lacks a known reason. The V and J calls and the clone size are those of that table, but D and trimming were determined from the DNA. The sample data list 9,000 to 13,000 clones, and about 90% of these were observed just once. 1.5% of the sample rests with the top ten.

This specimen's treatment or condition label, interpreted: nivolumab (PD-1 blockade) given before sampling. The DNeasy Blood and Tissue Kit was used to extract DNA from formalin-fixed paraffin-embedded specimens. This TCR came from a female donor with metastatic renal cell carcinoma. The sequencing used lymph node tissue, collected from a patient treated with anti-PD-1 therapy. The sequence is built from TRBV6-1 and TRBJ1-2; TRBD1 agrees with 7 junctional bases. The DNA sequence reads TGTGCCAGCAGCTTCAATCAGGGGGACGGCTACACCTTC. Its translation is CASSFNQGDGYTF.